This T cell receptor (beta chain) was observed in a study of blood T cells in healthy people across ages. Study-wide background: About one barcoded beta molecule was captured per two T cells (by template switching). Study-wide results and limits: Strong correlation was found linking TCR beta diversity to naive T cell percentage. Older age went with lower TCR beta diversity per million T cells, in a roughly linear way.

Primers used in a second PCR of roughly 6 to 12 cycles were a sample-barcoded 5' primer and a J-beta primer mix. TCRdb analysed the 5' RACE reads with MiXCR anew, one entry per CDR3 protein. The data contain roughly 1,800,000 distinct CDR3 sequences, about 50% of them singletons. V was clipped by 1 base and J by 2 bases, with 14 bases between them. CDR1 and CDR2 from the germline V gene are DFQATT and SNEGSKA (reference sequence). The CDR3 extends over 15 amino acids. Remarks on this clonotype: Its antigen is currently unknown.

The V and J genes are TRBV20-1 and TRBJ1-2; D might be TRBD1 (6 bases). The sequence came from a woman in her forties in good health. The material sequenced was blood. The CDR3 here is CSARGGQGTNYGYTF. For the CDR3, the DNA is TGCAGTGCTAGAGGGGGGCAGGGGACGAACTATGGCTACACCTTC.